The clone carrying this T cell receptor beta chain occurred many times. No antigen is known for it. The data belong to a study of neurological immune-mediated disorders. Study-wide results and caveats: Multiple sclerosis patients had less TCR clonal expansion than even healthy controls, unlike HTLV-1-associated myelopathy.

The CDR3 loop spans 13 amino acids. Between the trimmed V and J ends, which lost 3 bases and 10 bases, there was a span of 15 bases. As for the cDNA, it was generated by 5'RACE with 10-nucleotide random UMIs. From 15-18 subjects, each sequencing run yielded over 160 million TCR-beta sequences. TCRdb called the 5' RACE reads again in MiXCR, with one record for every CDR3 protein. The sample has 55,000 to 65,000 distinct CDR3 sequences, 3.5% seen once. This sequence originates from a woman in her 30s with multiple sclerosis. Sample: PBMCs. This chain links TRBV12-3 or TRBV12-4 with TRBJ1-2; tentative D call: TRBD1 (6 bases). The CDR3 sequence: CASSLADRRAYTF. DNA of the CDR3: TGTGCCAGCAGTTTGGCCGACAGGCGGGCCTACACCTTC.